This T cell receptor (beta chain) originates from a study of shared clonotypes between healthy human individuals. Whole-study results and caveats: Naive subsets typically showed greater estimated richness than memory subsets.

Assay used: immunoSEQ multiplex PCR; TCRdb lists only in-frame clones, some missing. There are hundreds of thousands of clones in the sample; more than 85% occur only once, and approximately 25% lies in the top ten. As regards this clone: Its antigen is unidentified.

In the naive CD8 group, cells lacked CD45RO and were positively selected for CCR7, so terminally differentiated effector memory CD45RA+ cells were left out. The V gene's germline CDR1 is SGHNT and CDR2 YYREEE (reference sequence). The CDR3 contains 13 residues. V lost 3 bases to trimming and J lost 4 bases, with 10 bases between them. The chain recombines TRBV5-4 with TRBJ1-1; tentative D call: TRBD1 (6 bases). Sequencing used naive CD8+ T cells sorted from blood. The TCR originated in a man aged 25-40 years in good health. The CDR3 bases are TGTGCCAGCAGCTGGAGGGGGGGCACTGAAGCTTTCTTT. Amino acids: CASSWRGGTEAFF.